One sample yielded the 18 T cell receptor beta chains listed below, sequenced in a study of OX40 agonist ivuxolimab in advanced cancers. TCRdb's copy holds only in-frame clones and misses some; the assay was immunoSEQ multiplex PCR. The sample lists approximately 70,000 clones, 82% occurring once. Specimen: CD4+ or CD8+ T cells sorted from blood, collected in a trial of the OX40 agonist ivuxolimab. The receptors derive from an adult with an advanced solid tumor such as melanoma, head and neck, liver or kidney cancer.

This rearrangement joins TRBV10-3 to TRBJ2-2; D unclear. Trimming took 3 bases from V and 3 from J, leaving 8 bases between them. The V gene's germline CDR1 is ENHRY and CDR2 SYGVKD. This CDR3 is 14 amino acids long. CDR3 nucleotide sequence: TGTGCCATCAGTGATGGTGGGGACACCGGGGAGCTGTTTTTT. This gives the protein CAISDGGDTGELFF.

The CDR3 loop is CASSVSSGGPYEQYF. The DNA for the CDR3 is TGTGCCAGCAGCGTGAGCTCGGGAGGGCCTTACGAGCAGTACTTC. This chain links TRBV11-3 with TRBJ2-7, with 8 bases matching TRBD2. With V trimmed by 5 bases and J by 4 bases, 10 bases remained unmatched. The germline CDR1 and CDR2 sequences are SGHNT and YENEEA. The CDR3 consists of 15 residues.

V and J are TRBV27 and TRBJ2-2; no reliable D call. Trimming pared 6 bases from V and 3 bases from J, leaving 8 bases between. The germline gives CDR1 MNHEY, CDR2 SMNVEV (reference sequence). The CDR3 runs to 13 residues. The chain's CDR3 is CASSRFYTGELFF. The DNA for the CDR3 is TGTGCCAGCAGCCGATTCTACACCGGGGAGCTGTTTTTT.

J is TRBJ2-5 and V is TRBV7-2; D ambiguous. The CDR3 totals 14 residues. CDR1 and CDR2 from the germline V gene are SGHTA and FQGNSA. V was clipped by 5 bases and J by 2 bases, with 12 bases between them. CDR3 residues: CASSPGNLQETQYF. The CDR3, as DNA: TGTGCCAGCAGCCCTGGGAATCTTCAAGAGACCCAGTACTTC.

The J gene is TRBJ2-1, the V gene TRBV19, with a weak D call TRBD2 (5 bases). Germline-derived CDR1 and CDR2 are LNHDA and SQIVND (reference sequence). The CDR3 is made up of 14 amino acids. Trimming removed 5 bases at V and 9 bases at J, with 17 bases between. CDR3 nucleotides: TGTGCCAGTAGTTTAGGGATTTCGCGGGTTGAGCAGTTCTTC. Residues: CASSLGISRVEQFF.

The CDR3 loop reads CSVETGFSYTF. The CDR3, as DNA: TGCAGCGTTGAGACAGGGTTCAGCTACACCTTC. The chain joins TRBV29-1 to TRBJ1-2; TRBD1 agrees at 7 bases. CDR1 is SQVTM and CDR2 is ANQGSEA in the germline V gene. CDR3 length equals 11 residues. V lost 3 bases, J lost 9 bases, and 4 bases stayed unmatched. Complete variable domain (other parts from reference TRBV29-1 and TRBJ1-2): SAVISQKPSRDICQRGTSLTIQCQVDSQVTMMFWYRQQPGQSLTLIATANQGSEATYESGFVIDKFPISRPNLTFSTLTVSNMSPEDSSIYLCSVETGFSYTFGSGTRLTVV.

The V call is TRBV18, the J call TRBJ2-6; maybe TRBD2 (6 bases). V lost 3 bases, J lost 1 base, and 16 bases lay in between. The CDR3 has 18 residues. In germline, CDR1 is KGHSH, CDR2 LQKENI. Here the CDR3 DNA reads TGTGCCAGCTCACCCTTGGGCGGGATGAGATCTGGGGCCAACGTCCTGACTTTC. Translating gives CASSPLGGMRSGANVLTF. Using reference TRBV18 and TRBJ2-6 for the parts outside the CDR3, the full variable domain is NAGVMQNPRHLVRRRGQEARLRCSPMKGHSHVYWYRQLPEEGLKFMVYLQKENIIDESGMPKERFSAEFPKEGPSILRIQQVVRGDSAAYFCASSPLGGMRSGANVLTFGAGSRLTVL.

This clone appeared a single time. The rearrangement joins TRBV6-5 to TRBJ2-7; D gene unclear. The V end lost 2 bases, the J end lost 7 bases, and 9 bases lay between the germline ends. The CDR3 covers 12 residues. The germline CDR1 and CDR2 sequences are MNHEY and SVGAGI. Written as DNA, the CDR3 is TGTGCCAGCAGTTACGGGCAGCGAGAGCAGTACTTC. Translated, it gives CASSYGQREQYF.

The CDR3 DNA follows: TGTGCCAGCAGTCCGAACCCGGGGGTCAGAGGCGCAGATACGCAGTATTTT. Translated, it gives CASSPNPGVRGADTQYF. The rearrangement links TRBV28 to TRBJ2-3; D is perhaps TRBD2 (6 bases). V dropped 5 bases and J dropped 4 bases, with 22 bases sitting between them. CDR1 and CDR2 (germline): MDHEN, SYDVKM. This CDR3 spans 17 amino acids. The full variable domain, in which reference TRBV28 and TRBJ2-3 provide the parts outside the CDR3, is DVKVTQSSRYLVKRTGEKVFLECVQDMDHENMFWYRQDPGLGLRLIYFSYDVKMKEKGDIPEGYSVSREKKERFSLILESASTNQTSMYLCASSPNPGVRGADTQYFGPGTRLTVL.

J is TRBJ1-5 and V is TRBV6-5; the D is unclear. V was clipped by 0 bases and J by 2 bases, with 5 bases between them. This CDR3 contains 14 residues. Germline CDR1 is MNHEY and CDR2 is SVGAGI. The CDR3 nucleotides are TGTGCCAGCAGTTACTCGAGGGGCAATCAGCCCCAGCATTTT. It yields the protein CASSYSRGNQPQHF.

This CDR3 reads CSVRTAPRDEQYF. DNA of the CDR3: TGCAGCGTGCGAACCGCCCCTCGAGACGAGCAGTACTTC. The V gene is TRBV29-1, the J gene TRBJ2-7; no clear D. The germline V gene encodes CDR1 SQVTM and CDR2 ANQGSEA. The CDR3 sequence is 13 residues long. Trimming pared 6 bases from V and 5 bases from J, leaving 17 bases between.

This clone was seen only once. The chain recombines TRBV14 with TRBJ1-4, with TRBD1 identical over 7 bases. V lost 0 bases to trimming and J lost 7 bases; unmatched junction nucleotides: 14. The CDR3 runs 18 residues. Germline values: CDR1 SGHDN, CDR2 FVKESK. The CDR3 DNA reads TGTGCCAGCAGCCAAGACACTACTAACAGGGGAGTGGTTGAAAAACTGTTTTTT. It specifies CASSQDTTNRGVVEKLFF.

The chain links TRBV30 to TRBJ2-5; D ambiguous. Germline V gives CDR1 GTSNPN, CDR2 SVGIG (reference sequence). The V gene lost 0 bases and the J gene lost 3 bases, with 17 bases spanning the gap. The CDR3 covers 16 residues. In nucleotides, the CDR3 is TGTGCCTGGAGTGTACGGGCACTTAAAGGAGAAGAGACCCAGTACTTC. This gives the protein CAWSVRALKGEETQYF.

The chain joins TRBV9 to TRBJ2-2; 9 bases are shared with TRBD1. The CDR3 has 14 amino acids. Germline V gene data show CDR1 as SGDLS and CDR2 as YYNGEE. After removal of 4 bases from V and 8 bases from J, the junction contained 6 bases not matched to a gene. CDR3 DNA sequence: TGTGCCAGCAGCCCGGGACAGGGAAGGGGGGAGCTGTTTTTT. It codes for CASSPGQGRGELFF.

The chain has TRBV2 and TRBJ2-5; 8 nucleotides line up with TRBD1. The CDR3 sequence is 15 residues long. CDR1 is SNHLY, CDR2 FYNNEI, per germline. Trimming took 6 bases from V and 2 from J; bases not matched to a gene: 8. This CDR3 reads CASSQMTGEQETQYF. DNA of the CDR3: TGTGCCAGCAGCCAAATGACAGGGGAACAAGAGACCCAGTACTTC.

The V and J genes are TRBV9 and TRBJ1-4; possibly TRBD1 for D (5 bases). There are 15 residues in the CDR3. CDR1 SGDLS and CDR2 YYNGEE come from the germline V gene. V lost 1 base and J lost 3, with 10 bases in between. The DNA of the CDR3 is TGTGCCAGCAGCGTATATGGGGCCGCTAATGAAAAACTGTTTTTT. Translated, it gives CASSVYGAANEKLFF.

The V call is TRBV19, the J call TRBJ2-2, with D perhaps TRBD1 or TRBD2 (5 bases each). The CDR3 spans 15 residues. From germline, CDR1 is LNHDA and CDR2 SQIVND (reference sequence). The V end was cut by 1 base, the J end by 7 bases, with 13 bases between. Here the CDR3 reads CASSIGGRGLGELFF. Here the CDR3 DNA reads TGTGCCAGTAGTATAGGGGGGAGAGGCCTCGGGGAGCTGTTTTTT.

This chain joins TRBV7-3 and TRBJ2-5; D gene ambiguous. Trimming took off 5 bases at V and 4 bases at J, with 11 bases between the two ends. This CDR3 is built from 13 residues. Germline V lookup: CDR1 SGHTA, CDR2 FQGTGA. The CDR3 DNA follows: TGTGCCAGCAGCACGCGGACCGGAGAGACCCAGTACTTC. Its protein is CASSTRTGETQYF.